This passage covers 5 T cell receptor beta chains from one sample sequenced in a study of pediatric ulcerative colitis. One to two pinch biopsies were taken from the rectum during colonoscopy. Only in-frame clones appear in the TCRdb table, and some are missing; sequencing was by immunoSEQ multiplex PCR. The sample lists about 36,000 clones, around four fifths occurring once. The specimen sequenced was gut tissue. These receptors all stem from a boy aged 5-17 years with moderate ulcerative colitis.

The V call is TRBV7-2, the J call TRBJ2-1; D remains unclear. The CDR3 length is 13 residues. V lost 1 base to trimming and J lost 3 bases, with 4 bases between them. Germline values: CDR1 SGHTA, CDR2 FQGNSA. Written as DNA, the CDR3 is TGTGCCAGCAGCTTAGGTATCTACAATGAGCAGTTCTTC. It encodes CASSLGIYNEQFF.

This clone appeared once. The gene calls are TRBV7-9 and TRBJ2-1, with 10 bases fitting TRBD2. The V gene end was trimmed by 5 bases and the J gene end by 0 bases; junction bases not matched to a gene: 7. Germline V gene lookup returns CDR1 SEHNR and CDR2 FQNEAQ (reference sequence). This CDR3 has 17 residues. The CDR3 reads CASSLPSGGSSYNEQFF. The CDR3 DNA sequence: TGTGCCAGCAGCCTACCTAGCGGGGGTAGCTCCTACAATGAGCAGTTCTTC.

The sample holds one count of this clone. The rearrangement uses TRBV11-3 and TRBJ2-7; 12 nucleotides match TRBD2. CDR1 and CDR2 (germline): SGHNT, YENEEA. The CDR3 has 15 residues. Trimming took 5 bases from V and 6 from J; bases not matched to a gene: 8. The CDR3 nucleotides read TGTGCCAGCAGCCAGGCACTAGCGGGAGGCAGCGAGCAGTACTTC. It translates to CASSQALAGGSEQYF.

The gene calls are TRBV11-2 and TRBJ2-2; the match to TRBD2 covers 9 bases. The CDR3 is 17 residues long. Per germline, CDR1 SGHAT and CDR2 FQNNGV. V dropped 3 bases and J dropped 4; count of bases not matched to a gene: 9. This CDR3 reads CASSFKIAGEGTGELFF. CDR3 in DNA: TGTGCCAGCAGCTTCAAAATAGCGGGAGAGGGCACCGGGGAGCTGTTTTTT.

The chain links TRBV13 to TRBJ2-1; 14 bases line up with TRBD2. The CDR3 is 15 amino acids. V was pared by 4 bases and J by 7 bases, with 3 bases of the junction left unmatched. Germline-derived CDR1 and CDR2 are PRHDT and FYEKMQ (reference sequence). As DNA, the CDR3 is TGTGCCAGCAGCTCCGGGACTAGCGGGAGTAATGAGCAGTTCTTC. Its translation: CASSSGTSGSNEQFF.